The clone carrying this T cell receptor beta chain was found many times. Trimming left V 5 bases short and J 5 bases short, with 7 bases between. CDR3 size: 11 residues. CDR1 is SEHNR, CDR2 FQNEAQ, per germline (reference sequence). The authors amplified TCR beta CDR3 regions from RNA transcripts. HTBI-primed RT-PCR formed the first round, and a multiplex PCR formed the second. Each CDR3 protein gets one entry after TCRdb re-called the multiplex PCR reads with MiXCR. The profile shows around 660,000 distinct CDR3 sequences, 35% to 45% of them singletons. The data are from a study of Graves' ophthalmopathy and Graves' hyperthyroidism. Study as a whole: Blood was drawn at initial diagnosis, before any treatment.

Diagnosis relied on clinical symptoms, serum thyroxine, TRAb, thyroid ultrasound and orbital computed tomography. Sequenced input: peripheral blood. The J gene is TRBJ2-7, the V gene TRBV7-9; D call uncertain. The receptor was isolated from an adult man with Graves' ophthalmopathy. This chain's CDR3 is CASSHTNEQYF. CDR3 nucleotide sequence: TGTGCCAGCAGCCACACTAACGAGCAGTACTTC.